The next 17 T cell receptor beta chains were all read from a single sample in a study of T cell repertoires in cytomegalovirus infection. TCRdb re-derived calls from the reads in MiXCR, one entry per CDR3 protein. The sample has a few hundred thousand distinct CDR3 sequences, roughly 13% seen once. The sample consisted of PBMCs. Every receptor here comes from a human donor in good health (CMV status not recorded). Some clones in this sample may be carry-over from other donors' samples.

This clonotype appeared many times. This chain links TRBV5-1 with TRBJ2-7; D is possibly TRBD1 (7 bases). Germline CDR1 SGHRS, CDR2 YFSETQ. The CDR3 is 14 residues long. V shed 4 bases and J shed 1 base, with 12 bases lying between them. DNA for the CDR3: TGCGCCAGCAGCGGCAGGGGGGTATCCTACGAGCAGTACTTC. This sequence encodes CASSGRGVSYEQYF.

This clonotype was observed a few times. This chain uses TRBV18 with TRBJ2-7; 9 bases are shared with TRBD1. The V and J ends lost 3 bases and 5 bases, in that order; junction bases with no gene match: 8. Germline V CDR1 and CDR2: KGHSH, LQKENI. The CDR3 length is 15 residues. CDR3 sequence (DNA): TGTGCCAGCTCACCCTTCCGGACAGGGGCGGACGAGCAGTACTTC. Its protein is CASSPFRTGADEQYF.

V gene TRBV5-1 combines with J gene TRBJ1-1; the D is unclear. There are 12 residues in the CDR3. Looked up from germline, CDR1 is SGHRS and CDR2 is YFSETQ. V lost 2 bases to trimming and J lost 7 bases, with 9 bases between them. The CDR3 sequence is CASSLRRDEAFF. CDR3 bases: TGCGCCAGCAGCTTACGTAGAGATGAAGCTTTCTTT.

This clonotype was counted many times. V is TRBV7-2 and J is TRBJ2-5; 12 bases are shared with TRBD2. The trim removed 7 bases at V and 5 bases at J, leaving 11 bases unmatched. The CDR3 contains 16 residues. CDR1 SGHTA and CDR2 FQGNSA come from the germline V gene. CDR3 in amino acids: CASTILAGGGIETQYF. The CDR3 nucleotides are TGTGCCAGCACCATACTAGCGGGAGGAGGGATTGAGACCCAGTACTTC.

This clonotype was picked up a small number of times. J is TRBJ2-1 and V is TRBV20-1; 9 bases map to TRBD2. V shed 6 bases, J shed 7 bases, and the junction held 10 bases outside the gene matches. There are 14 residues in the CDR3. Germline V gives CDR1 DFQATT, CDR2 SNEGSKA (reference sequence). In DNA form, the CDR3 reads TGCAGTGCCGGGGCGGCTAGCGGGGATAATGAGCAGTTCTTC. Translating gives CSAGAASGDNEQFF.

The table lists this clonotype with many counts. The CDR3 DNA reads as TGTGCCAGCAGCTTAACCCAGGGGAACACCATATATTTT. Its translation is CASSLTQGNTIYF. This chain joins TRBV7-2 and TRBJ1-3; tentatively, D is TRBD1 (6 bases). Trimming stripped 2 bases from V and 7 bases from J, with 9 bases between. The CDR3 length is 13 residues. Germline V gene lookup returns CDR1 SGHTA and CDR2 FQGNSA.

This clonotype was recorded a few times. This sequence joins TRBV7-2 and TRBJ2-6; TRBD1 matches at 8 bases. With 4 bases clipped from V and 1 base from J, the junction kept 0 bases outside the gene matches. The germline V gene has CDR1 SGHTA and CDR2 FQGNSA. CDR3 size: 15 residues. The CDR3 nucleotides are TGTGCCAGCAGCTGGACAGGGTCTGGGGCCAACGTCCTGACTTTC. Protein sequence: CASSWTGSGANVLTF. Supplemented by reference TRBV7-2 and TRBJ2-6, the full variable domain reads GAGVSQSPSNKVTEKGKDVELRCDPISGHTALYWYRQSLGQGLEFLIYFQGNSAPDKSGLPSDRFSAERTGGSVSTLTIQRTQQEDSAVYLCASSWTGSGANVLTFGAGSRLTVL.

This clonotype was seen at least ten times. The J gene is TRBJ2-2, the V gene TRBV7-6; 7 bases are a match to TRBD1. The CDR3 runs 16 residues. The trim removed 1 base at V and 0 bases at J, leaving 2 bases unmatched. CDR1 SGHVS and CDR2 FNYEAQ come from the germline V gene. The CDR3 protein is CASSLDTGANTGELFF. In nucleotides, the CDR3 is TGTGCCAGCAGCTTAGATACAGGGGCGAACACCGGGGAGCTGTTTTTT.

This sequence joins TRBV20-1 and TRBJ2-7; TRBD2 aligns across 15 bases. The ends lost 5 bases at V and 4 bases at J; junction bases unmatched: 6. The CDR3 consists of 15 residues. The germline V gene encodes CDR1 DFQATT and CDR2 SNEGSKA (reference sequence). CDR3 loop: CSALGLAGGIYEQYF. Written as DNA, the CDR3 is TGCAGTGCTCTAGGACTAGCGGGAGGGATATACGAGCAGTACTTC.

J is TRBJ1-2 and V is TRBV14; D possibly corresponds to TRBD1 (6 bases). The V and J ends lost 3 bases and 3 bases respectively, with 11 bases between them. The CDR3 is made up of 14 amino acids. Germline values: CDR1 SGHDN, CDR2 FVKESK. This chain's CDR3 is CASSHAQGYYGYTF. The CDR3 region has the DNA TGTGCCAGCAGCCACGCACAGGGCTACTATGGCTACACCTTC.

CDR3: CATQRADRAGSYEQYF. The CDR3 DNA reads as TGTGCCACCCAGAGAGCGGACAGGGCGGGCTCCTACGAGCAGTACTTC. This chain links TRBV7-9 with TRBJ2-7; 8 bases are shared with TRBD1. The CDR3 covers 16 residues. V lost 10 bases, J lost 0 bases, and 14 bases stayed unmatched. CDR1 is SEHNR, CDR2 FQNEAQ, per germline (reference sequence). The full variable domain, in which reference TRBV7-9 and TRBJ2-7 provide the parts outside the CDR3, is DTGVSQNPRHKITKRGQNVTFRCDPISEHNRLYWYRQTLGQGPEFLTYFQNEAQLEKSRLLSDRFSAERPKGSFSTLEIQRTEQGDSAMYLCATQRADRAGSYEQYFGPGTRLTVT.

This clonotype was recorded at least ten times. The genes are TRBV20-1 and TRBJ1-5; D remains unclear. V gave up 5 bases and J gave up 5 bases, with 22 bases separating them. CDR1 and CDR2 from the germline V gene are DFQATT and SNEGSKA (reference sequence). The CDR3 sequence is 16 residues long. CDR3 DNA sequence: TGCAGTGCTGGCGATGGCTCGATTTCGGTGGATCAGCCCCAGCATTTT. This encodes CSAGDGSISVDQPQHF.

V is TRBV28 and J is TRBJ1-6; no clear D. Germline-derived CDR1 and CDR2 are MDHEN and SYDVKM. V was pared by 5 bases and J by 0 bases, with 8 bases between. There are 15 residues in the CDR3. CDR3 region: CASSPGSSYNSPLHF. The CDR3 DNA reads TGTGCCAGCAGTCCGGGTAGCTCCTATAATTCACCCCTCCACTTT.

The chain links TRBV6-5 to TRBJ1-4; 10 bases match TRBD1. J lost 8 bases, V lost 6 bases, and 9 bases had no gene match. This CDR3 spans 15 amino acids. CDR1 and CDR2 from the germline V gene are MNHEY and SVGAGI. The CDR3 region has the DNA TGTGCCAGCAGCAATTGGGGGACAGGGGTCGAAAAACTGTTTTTT. Translated: CASSNWGTGVEKLFF.

The V call is TRBV10-3, the J call TRBJ2-7, with D tentatively TRBD1 (5 bases). V lost 4 bases and J 0 bases, leaving 13 bases between the germline ends. The germline CDR1 and CDR2 sequences are ENHRY and SYGVKD. The CDR3 runs 15 residues. CDR3 residues: CAISAQGSSSYEQYF. In nucleotides, the CDR3 is TGTGCCATCAGTGCCCAGGGTTCGAGCTCCTACGAGCAGTACTTC.

This clonotype was seen at least ten times. The J gene is TRBJ1-2, the V gene TRBV7-3, with a tentative D call TRBD1 (6 bases). The ends were cut back, 4 bases at V and 8 bases at J, with 14 bases in the middle. The CDR3 spans 13 residues. Germline V gives CDR1 SGHTA, CDR2 FQGTGA. The CDR3 bases are TGTGCCAGCAGCTCGGACAGCACTAAGGGCTACACCTTC. It codes for CASSSDSTKGYTF.

This clonotype was observed a few times. The chain uses TRBV7-9 and TRBJ2-2; D is ambiguous. The CDR3 runs to 11 residues. CDR1 and CDR2 (germline): SEHNR, FQNEAQ (reference sequence). The V end lost 8 bases, the J end lost 8 bases, and 9 bases lay between the germline ends. CDR3: CASGLTGELFF. As DNA, the CDR3 is TGTGCCAGCGGCCTGACAGGGGAGCTGTTTTTT.